The next 12 T cell receptor beta chains were all read from a single sample in a study of regulatory T cells in long-lasting Graves disease. The time point: newly diagnosed GD, antithyroid drugs for less than 3 months. There was RNA extracted from PBMCs, and the TCR library was made from it. With iRepertoire HTBI primers and Arm-PCR of CDR3 regions, TCR beta libraries were built. MiXCR was run by TCRdb on the multiplex PCR reads, yielding one entry per CDR3 protein. Here the sample spans 350,000 to 500,000 distinct CDR3 sequences, around 15% being singletons. The same data also contributed to another study, on T cells in Graves' hyperthyroidism and ophthalmopathy.

Source: peripheral blood mononuclear cells (PBMCs), taken at new diagnosis, from a patient treated with antithyroid drugs. These receptor sequences come from a woman younger than 35 with Graves disease.

The rearrangement joins TRBV20-1 to TRBJ2-7; 8 nucleotides match TRBD2. This CDR3 is built from 13 residues. Germline CDR1 is DFQATT and CDR2 is SNEGSKA (reference sequence). V shed 8 bases, J shed 0 bases, and the junction held 6 bases outside the gene matches. CDR3 DNA sequence: TGCAGTCCGACTAGCGATAGCTCCTACGAGCAGTACTTC. Translating it yields CSPTSDSSYEQYF.

This clonotype was counted many times. This rearrangement joins TRBV5-1 to TRBJ2-7; TRBD2 matches 7 bases. Germline CDR1 is SGHRS and CDR2 is YFSETQ. Trimming at V came to 2 bases and at J to 4 bases, leaving 9 bases not matched to a gene. The CDR3 extends over 15 amino acids. This CDR3 reads CASSFRIEAGYEQYF. CDR3 DNA: TGCGCCAGCAGCTTTAGGATCGAAGCGGGGTACGAGCAGTACTTC.

This clonotype appeared a few times. A much larger clone sits a single nucleotide away, making a read error possible. J is TRBJ1-6 and V is TRBV13; the match to TRBD1 covers 7 bases. The J segment lost 5 bases and the V segment lost 4 bases, leaving 2 bases of the junction unmatched. CDR1 PRHDT and CDR2 FYEKMQ come from the germline V gene (reference sequence). The CDR3 is made up of 14 amino acids. CDR3 DNA sequence: TGTGCCAGCAGCTCGGGACAGAATAATTCACCCCTCCACTTT. Residues: CASSSGQNNSPLHF.

This clonotype has just a few counts. The chain recombines TRBV6-1 with TRBJ1-2; D is uncertain. Per the germline V gene, CDR1 is MNHNS and CDR2 is SASEGT. Trimming pared 6 bases from V and 3 bases from J, leaving 14 bases between. This CDR3 is 14 amino acids long. The CDR3 DNA reads as TGTGCCAGCAGACGGACTCCCAGCGACTATGGCTACACCTTC. This translates into CASRRTPSDYGYTF.

This clonotype was recorded many times. V is TRBV11-2 and J is TRBJ2-3; D not resolved. The DNA matches TRBJ2-7 better at its end, which makes the J call doubtful. The germline CDR1 and CDR2 sequences are SGHAT and FQNNGV. The CDR3 has 15 residues. As DNA, the CDR3 is TGTGCCAGCAGCTTAGGACTTAGCTTTCTCTACGAGCAGTACTTC. Protein product: CASSLGLSFLYEQYF.

This clonotype was seen repeatedly, ten times or more. J is TRBJ2-1 and V is TRBV30, with 8 bases that match TRBD2. Germline loops: CDR1 GTSNPN, CDR2 SVGIG (reference sequence). The CDR3 runs to 12 residues. The trim removed 2 bases at V and 14 bases at J, leaving 8 bases unmatched. The CDR3 bases are TGTGCCTGGAGTAAAAGCGGGAGTTGGGAGTTCTTC. Translated, it gives CAWSKSGSWEFF.

This chain links TRBV6-1 with TRBJ1-5; D is uncertain. V shed 7 bases and J shed 4 bases, with 11 bases lying between them. The CDR3 length is 13 residues. The germline V gene has CDR1 MNHNS and CDR2 SASEGT. The CDR3 is CASKTSGNQPQHF. In DNA form, the CDR3 reads TGTGCCAGCAAAACGAGTGGGAATCAGCCCCAGCATTTT.

This chain joins TRBV28 and TRBJ1-5; D remains ambiguous. From germline, CDR1 is MDHEN and CDR2 SYDVKM. The CDR3 extends over 14 amino acids. Trimming took 3 bases from V and 6 from J, leaving 12 bases between them. The CDR3 is CASSFAGSGQPQHF. CDR3 DNA sequence: TGTGCCAGCAGTTTTGCTGGATCCGGTCAGCCCCAGCATTTT.

The chain carries TRBV12-3 or TRBV12-4 and TRBJ2-7; D is uncertain. V was trimmed by 5 bases and J by 0 bases, leaving 8 bases between them. The CDR3 covers 13 residues. CDR3 sequence (DNA): TGTGCCAGCAGTGCCCCGGACTCCTACGAGCAGTACTTC. It is translated as CASSAPDSYEQYF.

This clonotype was detected only a few times. The chain employs TRBV20-1 and TRBJ2-1, with a possible D match to TRBD1 (6 bases). This CDR3 is built from 13 residues. V lost 5 bases, J lost 4 bases, and 12 bases lay in between. The germline V gene encodes CDR1 DFQATT and CDR2 SNEGSKA (reference sequence). The CDR3 DNA reads as TGCAGTGCTGAAGGGGGAGAGTACAATGAGCAGTTCTTC. Amino acids: CSAEGGEYNEQFF.

This clonotype was counted between two and nine times. The chain recombines TRBV20-1 with TRBJ2-2; tentative D call: TRBD2 (5 bases). V was pared by 4 bases and J by 6 bases, with 15 bases between. The CDR3 consists of 14 residues. Germline CDR1 reads DFQATT; CDR2 reads SNEGSKA (reference sequence). The DNA for the CDR3 is TGCAGTGCTACGAGATCTAGCCCACCCGGGGAGCTGTTTTTT. This codes for CSATRSSPPGELFF.

This clonotype has a handful of counts. This chain links TRBV6-2 or TRBV6-3 with TRBJ1-1, with D unresolved. The germline V and J ends were trimmed by 7 bases and 5 bases, with 14 bases remaining between them. This CDR3 spans 13 amino acids. Looked up from germline, CDR1 is MNHEY and CDR2 is SVGEGT. This CDR3 is CASISERVTEAFF. The CDR3 nucleotides are TGTGCCAGCATTTCAGAACGAGTGACTGAAGCTTTCTTT.